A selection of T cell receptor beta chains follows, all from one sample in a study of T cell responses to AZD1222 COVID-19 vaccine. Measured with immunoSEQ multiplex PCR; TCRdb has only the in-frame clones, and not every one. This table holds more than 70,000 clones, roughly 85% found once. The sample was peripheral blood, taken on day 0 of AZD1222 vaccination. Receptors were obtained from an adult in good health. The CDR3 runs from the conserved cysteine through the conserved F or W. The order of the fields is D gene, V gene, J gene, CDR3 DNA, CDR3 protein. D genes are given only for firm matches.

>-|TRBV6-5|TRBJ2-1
TGTGCCAGCAGGGACCCCGCTAGCCATGAGCAGTTCTTC
CASRDPASHEQFF
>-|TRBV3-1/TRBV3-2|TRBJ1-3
TGTGCCAGCAGCTCAGGGTTAGGAAACACCATATATTTT
CASSSGLGNTIYF
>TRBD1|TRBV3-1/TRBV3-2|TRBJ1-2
TGTGCCAGCAGCCGCTTGCAGGGGGCGGTTGGCTACACCTTC
CASSRLQGAVGYTF
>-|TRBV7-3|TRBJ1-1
TGTGCCAGCAGCTTTTCGGGGGAAGGCACTGAAGCTTTCTTT
CASSFSGEGTEAFF
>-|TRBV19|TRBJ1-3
TGTGCCAGTAAGCCCAGGCAGGCGGCCTCTGGAAACACCATATATTTT
CASKPRQAASGNTIYF
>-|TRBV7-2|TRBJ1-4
TGTGCCAGCAGCCCCCACAGAGCGGGCGCTAATGAAAAACTGTTTTTT
CASSPHRAGANEKLFF
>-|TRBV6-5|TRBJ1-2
TGTGCCAGCAGGGCGCCTGCCGGGTATGGCTACACCTTC
CASRAPAGYGYTF
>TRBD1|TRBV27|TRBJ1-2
TGTGCCAGCAGTTCCCCCGGACAGGGTGACTATGGCTACACCTTC
CASSSPGQGDYGYTF
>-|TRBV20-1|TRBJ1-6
TGCAGTGCTAGTGGGGTAGAAGGAAATTCACCCCTCCACTTT
CSASGVEGNSPLHF
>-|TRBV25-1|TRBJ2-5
TGTGCCAGCAGTGCCGGGACTGCCCACCAAGAGACCCAGTACTTC
CASSAGTAHQETQYF
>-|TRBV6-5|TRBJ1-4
TGTGCCAGCGCACGGAGTTTCCATAATGAAAAACTGTTTTTT
CASARSFHNEKLFF
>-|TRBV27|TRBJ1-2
TGTGCCAGCAGTAACACAGACCTTTATGGCTACACCTTC
CASSNTDLYGYTF
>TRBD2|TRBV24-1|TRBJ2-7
TGTGCCACCACCCCCGGGAGGGCCGACTACGAGCAGTACTTC
CATTPGRADYEQYF
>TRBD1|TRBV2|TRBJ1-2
TGTGCCAGCAGTGAACAGGGGGTTGGTAACTATGGCTACACCTTC
CASSEQGVGNYGYTF
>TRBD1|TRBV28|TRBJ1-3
TGTGCCAGCAGTTCCCCGGGACAGGAATCTGGAAACACCATATATTTT
CASSSPGQESGNTIYF